This passage covers 25 T cell receptor beta chains from one sample sequenced in a study of T cell clonality in common variable immunodeficiency. Libraries were prepared by immunoSEQ multiplex PCR; TCRdb keeps only in-frame clonotypes and omits some of them. The sample lists some 28,000 clones, none appearing once, the ten largest making up 25% to 30%. Study-wide results and limits: Reportedly, TCR beta sequences from common variable immunodeficiency showed fewer deletions and N-nucleotide insertions.

Their antigens remain unidentified. The sequencing sample was made of peripheral blood mononuclear cells. The source is a human donor with common variable immunodeficiency.

There are a few counts of this clone. The read stops 3 residues short of the end of the CDR3; the missing end is completed from the germline J gene. The J gene is TRBJ1-1, the V gene TRBV2, with 8 bases fitting TRBD1. V shed 6 bases, J shed 5 bases, and the junction held 5 bases outside the gene matches. CDR3 length: 13 amino acids. Looked up from germline, CDR1 is SNHLY and CDR2 is FYNNEI. The sequenced CDR3 bases are TGTGCCAGCAGGACAGGGGTGGGGACTGAA. Its protein product is CASRTGVGTE. The full CDR3 is CASRTGVGTEAFF. Based on the CDR3 plus reference TRBV2 and TRBJ1-1, the full variable domain is EPEVTQTPSHQVTQMGQEVILRCVPISNHLYFYWYRQILGQKVEFLVSFYNNEISEKSEIFDDQFSVERPDGSNFTLKIRSTKLEDSAMYFCASRTGVGTEAFFGQGTRLTVV.

This clone occurred a few times. The read falls 3 residues short of the CDR3 end, and the missing part is taken from the germline J gene. The rearrangement uses TRBV7-6 and TRBJ1-1, with D perhaps TRBD1 (6 bases). Germline loops: CDR1 SGHVS, CDR2 FNYEAQ. V was pared by 6 bases and J by 3 bases, with 14 bases between. The CDR3 spans 14 residues. The part of the CDR3 DNA that was read is TGTGCCAGCAGTAGGAGACAGGTTGACACTGAA. This translates into CASSRRQVDTE. The entire CDR3 protein reads CASSRRQVDTEAFF.

This clone occurred many times. The CDR3 end falls 3 residues outside the read, so it is completed with the germline J gene. The chain combines TRBV30 with TRBJ2-3, with 8 bases matching TRBD2. This CDR3 has 13 amino acids. The junction had 5 bases not matched to a gene; V was cut back by 3 bases and J by 6 bases. CDR1 and CDR2 from the germline V gene are GTSNPN and SVGIG (reference sequence). CDR3 bases read: TGTGCCTGGAGCAAGCGGGGGAGGGATACG. It specifies CAWSKRGRDT. From start to end, the CDR3 is CAWSKRGRDTQYF.

This clone was seen a few times. The read halts 3 residues ahead of the CDR3 end, with the missing end drawn from the germline J gene. V and J are TRBV7-9 and TRBJ1-2, with 7 bases identical to TRBD1. The junction had 5 bases not matched to a gene; V was cut back by 11 bases and J by 5 bases. The CDR3 is 11 residues long. The V gene's germline CDR1 is SEHNR and CDR2 FQNEAQ (reference sequence). CDR3 DNA, as far as it was read: TGTGCCCTGACGACAGGGTATGGC. Translated: CALTTGYG. The full CDR3 is CALTTGYGYTF. Complete variable domain (other parts from reference TRBV7-9 and TRBJ1-2): DTGVSQNPRHKITKRGQNVTFRCDPISEHNRLYWYRQTLGQGPEFLTYFQNEAQLEKSRLLSDRFSAERPKGSFSTLEIQRTEQGDSAMYLCALTTGYGYTFGSGTRLTVV.

This clone has only a few counts. The CDR3 region is CASSPNKETQYF. CDR3 bases read: TGTGCCAGCAGCCCAAACAAAGAGACC. This sequence joins TRBV7-2 and TRBJ2-5; D gene unclear. The missing CDR3 end, 3 residues past where the read stops, is filled in from the germline J gene. CDR3 length: 12 amino acids. Germline V CDR1 and CDR2: SGHTA, FQGNSA. V gave up 5 bases and J gave up 3 bases, with 7 bases separating them.

The CDR3: CASSLEGFSGYTF. CDR3 DNA (partial): TGTGCCAGCAGCTTAGAGGGGTTTAGTGGC. The chain carries TRBV7-2 and TRBJ1-2; a weak D match, TRBD1 (5 bases). The read finishes 3 residues shy of the CDR3 end, and the germline J gene is used to complete it. CDR3 length: 13 residues. The germline V gene has CDR1 SGHTA and CDR2 FQGNSA. V was shortened by 1 base and J by 7 bases, with 10 bases between the two germline ends.

This clone came up many times. The DNA ends 3 residues before the CDR3 does, and the rest of the CDR3 is filled in from the germline J gene. This chain connects TRBV2 to TRBJ2-5; 9 bases match TRBD2. After removal of 7 bases from V and 2 bases from J, the junction contained 8 bases not matched to a gene. The CDR3 spans 15 residues. Germline V gene sequence: CDR1 SNHLY, CDR2 FYNNEI. The sequenced part of the CDR3 DNA is TGTGCCAGCAAAGGGCAGCGGGGGGTACAAGAGACC. The encoded protein is CASKGQRGVQET. Given in full, the CDR3 is CASKGQRGVQETQYF.

In this sample, this clone turned up many times. The CDR3 extends 3 residues past the end of the read, so its final part is completed from the germline J gene. The V call is TRBV29-1, the J call TRBJ1-5; 7 bases align to TRBD1. The CDR3 length is 15 residues. Germline assignment: CDR1 SQVTM and CDR2 ANQGSEA. The ends lost 7 bases at V and 5 bases at J; junction bases unmatched: 14. CDR3 DNA (partial): TGCAGCGCTGTGACAGGGCAAGGAAGGGATCAGCCC. Its translation: CSAVTGQGRDQP. The complete CDR3 sequence is CSAVTGQGRDQPQHF.

This clone turned up a few times. Sequencing ends 3 residues short of the CDR3 end; the germline J gene provides the rest. The V gene is TRBV7-3, the J gene TRBJ2-7; D may be TRBD1 (6 bases). CDR1 SGHTA and CDR2 FQGTGA come from the germline V gene. The CDR3 covers 14 residues. V was cut by 3 bases and J by 5 bases, with 14 bases left in between. CDR3 DNA, as far as it was read: TGTGCCAGCAGCTTGGACAGTCTATCCGACGAG. Translated, it gives CASSLDSLSDE. The full CDR3 sequence reads CASSLDSLSDEQYF.

This clone was observed many times. The observed sequence ends 3 residues before the CDR3 terminus, with the missing tail filled in from the germline J gene. The rearrangement joins TRBV18 to TRBJ2-7; 9 bases align to TRBD1. The ends lost 3 bases at V and 3 bases at J; junction bases unmatched: 3. The CDR3 consists of 14 residues. Germline loops: CDR1 KGHSH, CDR2 LQKENI. The CDR3 sequence: CASSPRQGVYEQYF. The covered CDR3 bases are TGTGCCAGCTCACCCCGACAGGGGGTCTACGAG.

As concerns this clone: Read coverage stops 3 residues before the CDR3 terminus; the germline J gene supplies the remainder. The V and J genes are TRBV7-9 and TRBJ1-4; tentatively, D is TRBD1 (6 bases). Between the trimmed V and J ends, which lost 8 bases and 6 bases, there was a span of 13 bases. The CDR3 is 13 residues long. Germline V gene sequence: CDR1 SEHNR, CDR2 FQNEAQ (reference sequence). The CDR3 region is CASQPEGDEKLFF. The sequenced part of the CDR3 DNA is TGTGCCAGCCAGCCGGAGGGGGATGAAAAA.

This clone was picked up a small number of times. The observed sequence ends 3 residues before the CDR3 terminus, with the missing tail filled in from the germline J gene. The V call is TRBV7-9, the J call TRBJ1-4, with D hard to call. The CDR3 sequence is 12 residues long. Germline assignment: CDR1 SEHNR and CDR2 FQNEAQ (reference sequence). The V and J ends lost 4 bases and 4 bases respectively, with 4 bases between them. The CDR3 loop reads CASSSYNEKLFF. Incomplete CDR3 DNA: TGTGCCAGCAGCTCCTATAATGAAAAA.

This clone was counted many times. The CDR3 DNA, read in part, is TGTGCCAGTAGTATCGGGGGGACAACAACTAATGAAAAA. The encoded protein is CASSIGGTTTNEK. The CDR3 as a whole reads CASSIGGTTTNEKLFF. The rearrangement links TRBV19 to TRBJ1-4; the D gene is possibly TRBD1 (6 bases). The CDR3 goes on 3 residues after the read ends, and that part is filled in from the germline J gene. The CDR3 is 16 residues long. Per the germline V gene, CDR1 is LNHDA and CDR2 is SQIVND (reference sequence). V lost 3 bases and J lost 0, with 11 bases in between. The full variable domain, its missing parts supplied by reference TRBV19 and TRBJ1-4, is DGGITQSPKYLFRKEGQNVTLSCEQNLNHDAMYWYRQDPGQGLRLIYYSQIVNDFQKGDIAEGYSVSREKKESFPLTVTSAQKNPTAFYLCASSIGGTTTNEKLFFGSGTQLSVL.

As regards this clone: The sequenced fragment ends 3 residues before the CDR3 boundary, so the rest is inferred from the germline J gene. Other DNA sequences within the sample encode an identical CDR3. V usage is TRBV7-2 and J usage is TRBJ1-6; TRBD1 aligns across 9 bases. Germline loops: CDR1 SGHTA, CDR2 FQGNSA. This CDR3 has 14 residues. The J segment lost 9 bases and the V segment lost 4 bases, leaving 4 bases of the junction unmatched. This CDR3 reads CASSSQGAGSPLHF. CDR3 DNA (partial): TGTGCCAGCAGCTCACAGGGGGCGGGTTCACCC.

In the case of this clone: The read comes to an end 3 residues before the CDR3 does, leaving the germline J gene to fill in the end. V usage is TRBV6-2 or TRBV6-3 and J usage is TRBJ1-2; TRBD1 matches at 12 bases. Germline loops: CDR1 MNHEY, CDR2 SVGEGT. The CDR3 is made up of 16 amino acids. The sequenced part of the CDR3 DNA is TGTGCCAGCAGTTCCAACACGGGACAGGGGGCATGGGGC. This sequence encodes CASSSNTGQGAWG. The entire CDR3 protein is CASSSNTGQGAWGYTF.

This clone was detected a few times. Sequencing ends 3 residues short of the CDR3 end; the germline J gene provides the rest. V and J are TRBV16 and TRBJ1-2; maybe TRBD1 (6 bases). There are 15 residues in the CDR3. Deletions cut 2 bases from V and 6 bases from J, with 16 bases between. The germline CDR1 and CDR2 sequences are KGHSY and FQNENV. Here the CDR3 reads CASSQLSLGGDGYTF. The sequenced CDR3 bases are TGTGCCAGCAGCCAACTCTCATTAGGGGGAGATGGC.

Details on this clone: Read coverage stops 3 residues before the CDR3 terminus; the germline J gene supplies the remainder. The J gene is TRBJ1-3, the V gene TRBV18, with D uncertain. Between the trimmed V and J ends, which lost 0 bases and 2 bases, there was a span of 11 bases. Germline V gene data show CDR1 as KGHSH and CDR2 as LQKENI. This CDR3 region has 16 residues. The sequenced part of the CDR3 DNA is TGTGCCAGCTCACCACCGTCGCAGGCCGCTGGAAACACC. As protein: CASSPPSQAAGNT. The full CDR3 protein reads CASSPPSQAAGNTIYF.

This clone was picked up a small number of times. The read terminates 3 residues ahead of where the CDR3 ends, so the germline J gene completes it. This chain joins TRBV19 and TRBJ1-3; no clear D. CDR1 is LNHDA, CDR2 SQIVND, per germline (reference sequence). This CDR3 has 16 amino acids. Trimming left V 3 bases short and J 0 bases short, with 12 bases between. Incomplete CDR3 DNA: TGTGCCAGTAGTATTGGAGGTGACTACTCTGGAAACACC. Residues: CASSIGGDYSGNT. Given in full, the CDR3 is CASSIGGDYSGNTIYF. Full variable domain (rest looked up from reference TRBV19 and TRBJ1-3): DGGITQSPKYLFRKEGQNVTLSCEQNLNHDAMYWYRQDPGQGLRLIYYSQIVNDFQKGDIAEGYSVSREKKESFPLTVTSAQKNPTAFYLCASSIGGDYSGNTIYFGEGSWLTVV.

This clone appeared many times. From the germline J gene comes the end of the CDR3, since the read stops 3 residues before it. This chain joins TRBV30 and TRBJ2-6, with D perhaps matching TRBD1 or TRBD2 (5 bases each). V was trimmed by 2 bases and J by 2 bases, leaving 10 bases between them. Germline CDR1 reads GTSNPN; CDR2 reads SVGIG (reference sequence). There are 15 residues in the CDR3. The CDR3: CAWSNQGAGANVLTF. Partial CDR3 DNA: TGTGCCTGGAGTAACCAGGGAGCTGGGGCCAACGTC.

This clone was seen ten or more times. The read comes to an end 3 residues before the CDR3 does, leaving the germline J gene to fill in the end. The gene calls are TRBV19 and TRBJ1-1, with D unresolved. CDR1 LNHDA and CDR2 SQIVND come from the germline V gene (reference sequence). This CDR3 has 11 amino acids. V was trimmed by 3 bases and J by 6 bases, leaving 5 bases between them. The part of the CDR3 DNA that was read is TGTGCCAGTAGTATTCCGGCTGAA. Encoded protein: CASSIPAE. The complete CDR3 reads CASSIPAEAFF.

Points on this clone: Read sequence stops 3 residues before the CDR3 end, and the germline J gene provides the missing end. The chain links TRBV30 to TRBJ2-7; a weak D match, TRBD1 (5 bases). Germline CDR1 and CDR2: GTSNPN and SVGIG (reference sequence). The CDR3 covers 16 residues. V lost 0 bases to trimming and J lost 3 bases, with 18 bases between them. Incomplete CDR3 DNA: TGTGCCTGGAGTGTCTTGGACACTGTAAATCTCTACGAG. Its translation is CAWSVLDTVNLYE. The complete CDR3 reads CAWSVLDTVNLYEQYF.

In the case of this clone: The read ends 3 residues before the CDR3 terminus; that terminus is restored from the germline J gene. The V call is TRBV7-3, the J call TRBJ2-5; 12 bases line up with TRBD1. Losses at the gene ends were 2 bases for V and 4 bases for J; bases not matched to a gene: 2. This CDR3 has 15 amino acids. Germline CDR1 reads SGHTA; CDR2 reads FQGTGA. The covered CDR3 bases are TGTGCCAGCAGCTTAGGGACAGGGGGCGGAGAGACC. Protein: CASSLGTGGGET. From start to end, the CDR3 is CASSLGTGGGETQYF.

This clone was found many times. The CDR3 end lies 3 residues beyond the end of the read and is filled in from the germline J gene. The V call is TRBV30, the J call TRBJ2-3; D is unresolved. The length of the CDR3 is 12 residues. The V gene lost 2 bases and the J gene lost 5 bases, with 8 bases spanning the gap. Germline V gene lookup returns CDR1 GTSNPN and CDR2 SVGIG (reference sequence). The CDR3 spells CAWSTPGDTQYF. The covered CDR3 bases are TGTGCCTGGAGTACTCCGGGAGATACG.

This clone showed up just a few times. The read is 3 residues too short to cover the CDR3 end, so that end is filled in from the germline J gene. The V gene is TRBV6-2 or TRBV6-3, the J gene TRBJ2-1; TRBD2 matches at 10 bases. Germline V CDR1 and CDR2: MNHEY, SVGEGT. V lost 5 bases to trimming and J lost 6 bases; unmatched junction nucleotides: 4. This CDR3 has 14 residues. Incomplete CDR3 DNA: TGTGCCAGCAGTAATAGCGGGGGGACCAATGAG. The encoded protein is CASSNSGGTNE. The entire CDR3 protein reads CASSNSGGTNEQFF.

This clone was seen ten or more times. The CDR3 is cut off 3 residues early in the read; its end comes from the germline J gene. The chain combines TRBV5-5 with TRBJ1-1, with 7 bases that match TRBD1. This CDR3 is 14 amino acids long. CDR1 is SGHKS and CDR2 is YYEKEE in the germline V gene (reference sequence). Trimming removed 5 bases from V and 4 bases from J; junction bases left unmatched: 8. CDR3 in amino acids: CASRLKQGPTEAFF. The CDR3 bases that were read are TGTGCCAGCAGGTTAAAACAGGGGCCCACTGAA.